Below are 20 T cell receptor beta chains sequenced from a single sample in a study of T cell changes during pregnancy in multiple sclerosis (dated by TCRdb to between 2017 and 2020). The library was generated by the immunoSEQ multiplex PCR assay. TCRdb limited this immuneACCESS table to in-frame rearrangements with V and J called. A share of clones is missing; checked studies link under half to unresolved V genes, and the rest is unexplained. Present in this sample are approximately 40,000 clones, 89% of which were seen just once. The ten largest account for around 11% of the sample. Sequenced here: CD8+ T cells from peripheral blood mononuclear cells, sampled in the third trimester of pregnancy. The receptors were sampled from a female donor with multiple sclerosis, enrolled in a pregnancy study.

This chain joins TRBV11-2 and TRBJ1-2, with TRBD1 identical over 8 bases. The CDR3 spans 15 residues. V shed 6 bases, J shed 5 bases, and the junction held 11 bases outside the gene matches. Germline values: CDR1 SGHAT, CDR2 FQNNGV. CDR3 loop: CASSSLTGAIYGYTF. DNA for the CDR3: TGTGCCAGCAGTTCATTGACAGGGGCCATATATGGCTACACCTTC.

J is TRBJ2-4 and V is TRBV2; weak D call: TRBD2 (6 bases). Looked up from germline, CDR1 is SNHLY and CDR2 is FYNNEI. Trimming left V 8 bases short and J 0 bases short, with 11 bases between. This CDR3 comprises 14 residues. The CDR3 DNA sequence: TGTGCCAGCGGGAGGACCCTAGCCAAAAACATTCAGTACTTC. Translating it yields CASGRTLAKNIQYF.

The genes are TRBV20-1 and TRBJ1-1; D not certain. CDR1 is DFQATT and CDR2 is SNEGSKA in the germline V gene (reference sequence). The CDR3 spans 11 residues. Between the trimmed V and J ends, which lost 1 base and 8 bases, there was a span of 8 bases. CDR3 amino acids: CSARVVTEAFF. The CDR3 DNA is TGCAGTGCTAGAGTGGTGACAGAAGCTTTCTTT.

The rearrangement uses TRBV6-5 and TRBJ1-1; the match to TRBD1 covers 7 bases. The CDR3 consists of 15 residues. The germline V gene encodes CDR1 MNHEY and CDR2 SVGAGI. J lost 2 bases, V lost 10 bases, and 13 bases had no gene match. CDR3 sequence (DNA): TGTGCCACGGGACTAGGGACAGCACTTAACACTGAAGCTTTCTTT. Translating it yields CATGLGTALNTEAFF.

The CDR3, as DNA: TGTGCCACCTCGGCAGCTGGGAGAAGGGATGAGCAGTTCTTC. Translating gives CATSAAGRRDEQFF. The V and J genes are TRBV19 and TRBJ2-1; possible D gene TRBD2, 5 bases. V gave up 10 bases and J gave up 8 bases, with 21 bases separating them. The CDR3 runs to 14 residues. Germline CDR1 is LNHDA and CDR2 is SQIVND (reference sequence).

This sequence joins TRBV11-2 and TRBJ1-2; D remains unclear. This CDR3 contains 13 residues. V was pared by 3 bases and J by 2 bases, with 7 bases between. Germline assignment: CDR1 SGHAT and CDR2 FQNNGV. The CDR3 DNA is TGTGCCAGCAGCTTTGGCCCCAACTATGGCTACACCTTC. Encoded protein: CASSFGPNYGYTF.

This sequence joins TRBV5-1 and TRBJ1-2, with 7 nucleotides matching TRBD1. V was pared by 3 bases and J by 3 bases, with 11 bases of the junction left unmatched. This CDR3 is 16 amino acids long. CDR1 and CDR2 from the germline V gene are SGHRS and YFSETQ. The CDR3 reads CASSSAGQAFDYGYTF. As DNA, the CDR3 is TGCGCCAGCAGCTCGGCTGGACAGGCTTTCGACTATGGCTACACCTTC.

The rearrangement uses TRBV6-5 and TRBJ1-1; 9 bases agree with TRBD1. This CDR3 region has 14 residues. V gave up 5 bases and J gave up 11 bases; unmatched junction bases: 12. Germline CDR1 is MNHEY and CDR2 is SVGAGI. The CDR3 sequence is CASSMGQGNLWAFF. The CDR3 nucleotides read TGTGCCAGCAGTATGGGACAGGGAAATTTGTGGGCTTTCTTT.

Here the CDR3 reads CASSLPGLARSSDTQYF. DNA of the CDR3: TGTGCCAGCTCACTTCCGGGACTAGCGAGATCCTCAGATACGCAGTATTTT. The rearrangement uses TRBV18 and TRBJ2-3; 10 positions agree with TRBD2. Per germline, CDR1 KGHSH and CDR2 LQKENI. Unmatched junction bases numbered 11, after V lost 4 bases and J lost 4 bases. This CDR3 region has 17 residues.

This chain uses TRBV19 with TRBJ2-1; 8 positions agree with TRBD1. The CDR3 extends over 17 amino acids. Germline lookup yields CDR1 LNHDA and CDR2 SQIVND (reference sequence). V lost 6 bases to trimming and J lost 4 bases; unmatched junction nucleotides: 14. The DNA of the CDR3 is TGTGCCAGTAGCACACTCCGGCTCGGACAGGGTTACAATGAGCAGTTCTTC. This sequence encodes CASSTLRLGQGYNEQFF.

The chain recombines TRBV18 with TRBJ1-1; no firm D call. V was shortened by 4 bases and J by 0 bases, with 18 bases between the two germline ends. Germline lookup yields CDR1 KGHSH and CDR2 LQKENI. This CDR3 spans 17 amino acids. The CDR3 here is CASSRDLVSLMNTEAFF. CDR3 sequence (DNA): TGTGCCAGCTCACGCGATCTCGTGTCCCTCATGAACACTGAAGCTTTCTTT.

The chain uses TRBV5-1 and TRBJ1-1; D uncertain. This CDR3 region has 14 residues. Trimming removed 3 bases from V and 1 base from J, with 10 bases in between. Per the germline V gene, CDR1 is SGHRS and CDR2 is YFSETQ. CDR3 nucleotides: TGCGCCAGCAGCTCGTACAGACAGAACACTGAAGCTTTCTTT. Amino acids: CASSSYRQNTEAFF. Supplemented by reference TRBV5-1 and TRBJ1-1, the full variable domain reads KAGVTQTPRYLIKTRGQQVTLSCSPISGHRSVSWYQQTPGQGLQFLFEYFSETQRNKGNFPGRFSGRQFSNSRSEMNVSTLELGDSALYLCASSSYRQNTEAFFGQGTRLTVV.

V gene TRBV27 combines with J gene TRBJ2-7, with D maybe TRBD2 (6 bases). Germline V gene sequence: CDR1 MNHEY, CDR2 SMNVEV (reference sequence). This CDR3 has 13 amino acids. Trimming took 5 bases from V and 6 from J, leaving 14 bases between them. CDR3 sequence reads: CASSIREEGEQYF. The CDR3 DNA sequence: TGTGCCAGCAGTATAAGGGAGGAAGGCGAGCAGTACTTC.

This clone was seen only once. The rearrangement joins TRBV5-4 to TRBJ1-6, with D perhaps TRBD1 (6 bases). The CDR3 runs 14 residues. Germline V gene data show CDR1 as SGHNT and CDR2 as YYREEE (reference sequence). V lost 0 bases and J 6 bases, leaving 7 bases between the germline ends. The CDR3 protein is CASSLGQANSPLHF. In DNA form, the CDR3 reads TGTGCCAGCAGCTTGGGACAGGCTAATTCACCCCTCCACTTT. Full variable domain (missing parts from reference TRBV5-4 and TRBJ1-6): ETGVTQSPTHLIKTRGQQVTLRCSSQSGHNTVSWYQQALGQGPQFIFQYYREEENGRGNFPPRFSGLQFPNYSSELNVNALELDDSALYLCASSLGQANSPLHFGNGTRLTVT.

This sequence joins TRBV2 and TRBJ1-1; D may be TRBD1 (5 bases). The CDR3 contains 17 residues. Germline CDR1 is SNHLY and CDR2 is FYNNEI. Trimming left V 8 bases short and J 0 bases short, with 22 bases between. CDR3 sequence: CASFSQASRAMNTEAFF. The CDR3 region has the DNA TGTGCCAGCTTCAGTCAAGCTTCCAGGGCCATGAACACTGAAGCTTTCTTT.

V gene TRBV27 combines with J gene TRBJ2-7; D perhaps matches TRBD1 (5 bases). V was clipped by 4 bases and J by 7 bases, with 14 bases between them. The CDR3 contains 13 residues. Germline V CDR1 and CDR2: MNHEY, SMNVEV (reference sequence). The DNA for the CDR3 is TGTGCCAGCAGTTCGACAGAGTACGTGGAGCAGTACTTC. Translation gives CASSSTEYVEQYF.

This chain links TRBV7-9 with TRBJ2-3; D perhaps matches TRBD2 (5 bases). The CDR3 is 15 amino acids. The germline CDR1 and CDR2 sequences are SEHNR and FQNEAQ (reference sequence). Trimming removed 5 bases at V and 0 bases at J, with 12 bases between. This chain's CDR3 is CASSTSEGSTDTQYF. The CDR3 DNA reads TGTGCCAGCAGCACGAGCGAGGGTAGCACAGATACGCAGTATTTT.

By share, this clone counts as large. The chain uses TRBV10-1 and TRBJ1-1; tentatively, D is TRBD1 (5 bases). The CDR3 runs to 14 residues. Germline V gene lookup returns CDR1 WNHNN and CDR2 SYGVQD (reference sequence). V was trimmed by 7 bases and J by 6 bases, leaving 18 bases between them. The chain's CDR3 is CASTQDISGSEAFF. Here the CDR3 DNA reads TGCGCCAGCACCCAGGACATCTCGGGCTCTGAAGCTTTCTTT.

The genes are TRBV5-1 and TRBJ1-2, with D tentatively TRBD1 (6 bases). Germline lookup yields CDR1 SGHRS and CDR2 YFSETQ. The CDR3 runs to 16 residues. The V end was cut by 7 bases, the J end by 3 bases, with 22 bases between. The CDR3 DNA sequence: TGCGCCAGCGCAATGGACAGTCCTCATATCGACTATGGCTACACCTTC. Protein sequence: CASAMDSPHIDYGYTF.

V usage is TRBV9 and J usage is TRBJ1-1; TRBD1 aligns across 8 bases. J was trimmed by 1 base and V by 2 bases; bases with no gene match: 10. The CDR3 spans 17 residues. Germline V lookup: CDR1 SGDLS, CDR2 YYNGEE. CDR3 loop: CASSVDRGRAWNTEAFF. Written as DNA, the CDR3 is TGTGCCAGCAGCGTCGACAGGGGCCGCGCGTGGAACACTGAAGCTTTCTTT.